These T cell receptor beta chains were read from a single sample in a study of T cell responses to AZD1222 COVID-19 vaccine. Method: immunoSEQ multiplex PCR; TCRdb's copy keeps in-frame clones and lacks some. Of over 110,000 clones in the sample, about 90% were seen once. The sample in question was peripheral blood, obtained 28 days after the second AZD1222 dose. These receptors all come from an adult who received the AZD1222 COVID-19 vaccine. Both conserved end residues are part of each CDR3. The D gene is left open where the match is weak. A clone size is listed for some rows: how often the clone was seen (once, few, many), or a class if it is expanded.

CDR3 protein: CASSLGGTSGGDNEQFF
CDR3 DNA: TGTGCCAGCAGCTTAGGCGGGACTAGCGGGGGGGACAATGAGCAGTTCTTC
J gene: TRBJ2-1
V gene: TRBV7-2
D gene: TRBD2
clone size: NA

CDR3 protein: CASSLTGSPGETQYF
CDR3 DNA: TGTGCCAGCAGTTTGACAGGGTCCCCTGGGGAGACCCAGTACTTC
J gene: TRBJ2-5
V gene: TRBV28
D gene: TRBD1
clone size: NA

CDR3 protein: CASSYSDPYNEQFF
CDR3 DNA: TGTGCCAGCAGTTACTCGGACCCCTACAATGAGCAGTTCTTC
J gene: TRBJ2-1
V gene: TRBV6-5
D gene: NA
clone size: NA

CDR3 protein: CAWSNSRGTEAFF
CDR3 DNA: TGTGCCTGGAGTAACTCCCGGGGGACTGAAGCTTTCTTT
J gene: TRBJ1-1
V gene: TRBV30
D gene: NA
clone size: NA

CDR3 protein: CASSLGPQETQYF
CDR3 DNA: TGTGCCAGCAGTTTAGGGCCCCAAGAGACCCAGTACTTC
J gene: TRBJ2-5
V gene: TRBV28
D gene: NA
clone size: NA

CDR3 protein: CASSLEARGTETQYF
CDR3 DNA: TGCGCCAGCAGCTTGGAGGCCCGGGGCACGGAGACCCAGTACTTC
J gene: TRBJ2-5
V gene: TRBV5-1
D gene: NA
clone size: NA

CDR3 protein: CASSRTSGGASSSYNEQFF
CDR3 DNA: TGTGCCAGCAGTAGGACTAGCGGGGGCGCGAGTAGCTCCTACAATGAGCAGTTCTTC
J gene: TRBJ2-1
V gene: TRBV6-4
D gene: TRBD2
clone size: NA

CDR3 protein: CASSQVGLGTEAFF
CDR3 DNA: TGTGCCAGCAGCCAAGTAGGTCTGGGGACTGAAGCTTTCTTT
J gene: TRBJ1-1
V gene: TRBV3-1/TRBV3-2
D gene: NA
clone size: NA

CDR3 protein: CASSMGTGERSPLHF
CDR3 DNA: TGTGCCAGCAGCATGGGGACAGGGGAACGGTCACCCCTCCACTTT
J gene: TRBJ1-6
V gene: TRBV5-4
D gene: TRBD1
clone size: NA

CDR3 protein: CASSLFLQARAYGYTF
CDR3 DNA: TGCGCCAGCAGCTTGTTTCTCCAGGCTCGGGCCTATGGCTACACCTTC
J gene: TRBJ1-2
V gene: TRBV5-1
D gene: NA
clone size: NA

CDR3 protein: CASTSGYGYTF
CDR3 DNA: TGTGCCAGCACGTCGGGCTATGGCTACACCTTC
J gene: TRBJ1-2
V gene: TRBV2
D gene: NA
clone size: once

CDR3 protein: CASTELQGADYEQYF
CDR3 DNA: TGTGCCAGCACTGAACTACAGGGGGCTGACTACGAGCAGTACTTC
J gene: TRBJ2-7
V gene: TRBV7-8
D gene: TRBD1
clone size: NA

CDR3 protein: CASSIWGRGQPQHF
CDR3 DNA: TGTGCCAGTAGTATCTGGGGGAGAGGTCAGCCCCAGCATTTT
J gene: TRBJ1-5
V gene: TRBV19
D gene: NA
clone size: NA

CDR3 protein: CAWSGQGNQPQHF
CDR3 DNA: TGTGCCTGGAGTGGCCAGGGGAATCAGCCCCAGCATTTT
J gene: TRBJ1-5
V gene: TRBV30
D gene: NA
clone size: NA

CDR3 protein: CASSPVLAGGTNTGELFF
CDR3 DNA: TGTGCCAGCAGCCCCGTACTAGCGGGGGGGACGAACACCGGGGAGCTGTTTTTT
J gene: TRBJ2-2
V gene: TRBV7-7
D gene: TRBD2
clone size: NA

CDR3 protein: CASRLMGPGKTNEKLFF
CDR3 DNA: TGTGCAAGTCGCTTAATGGGTCCCGGGAAAACTAATGAAAAACTGTTTTTT
J gene: TRBJ1-4
V gene: TRBV12-2
D gene: NA
clone size: NA

CDR3 protein: CASREGSGANVLTF
CDR3 DNA: TGTGCCAGCAGGGAAGGGTCTGGGGCCAACGTCCTGACTTTC
J gene: TRBJ2-6
V gene: TRBV5-5
D gene: NA
clone size: once

CDR3 protein: CASPAGTASNQPQHF
CDR3 DNA: TGTGCCAGTCCTGCCGGGACGGCTAGCAATCAGCCCCAGCATTTT
J gene: TRBJ1-5
V gene: TRBV19
D gene: NA
clone size: NA

CDR3 protein: CASSSGDRLWGYTF
CDR3 DNA: TGTGCCAGCAGTTCTGGGGACCGCTTGTGGGGCTACACCTTC
J gene: TRBJ1-2
V gene: TRBV6-5
D gene: NA
clone size: NA

CDR3 protein: CASSAGQIYNEQFF
CDR3 DNA: TGCGCCAGCAGTGCAGGACAGATTTACAATGAGCAGTTCTTC
J gene: TRBJ2-1
V gene: TRBV10-2
D gene: NA
clone size: NA

CDR3 protein: CASSWGRRAGETQYF
CDR3 DNA: TGTGCTAGCAGCTGGGGCCGACGAGCGGGAGAGACCCAGTACTTC
J gene: TRBJ2-5
V gene: TRBV7-7
D gene: NA
clone size: NA

CDR3 protein: CATSDRRGGEETQYF
CDR3 DNA: TGTGCCACCAGTGATAGGAGGGGAGGGGAAGAGACCCAGTACTTC
J gene: TRBJ2-5
V gene: TRBV24-1
D gene: TRBD2
clone size: NA

CDR3 protein: CASSQDWQGVRGYTF
CDR3 DNA: TGTGCCAGCAGCCAAGATTGGCAGGGGGTCAGAGGCTACACCTTC
J gene: TRBJ1-2
V gene: TRBV3-1/TRBV3-2
D gene: TRBD1
clone size: NA

CDR3 protein: CAISAVTGELFF
CDR3 DNA: TGTGCCATCAGTGCTGTTACCGGGGAGCTGTTTTTT
J gene: TRBJ2-2
V gene: TRBV10-3
D gene: NA
clone size: NA

CDR3 protein: CASSIKQGLTDTQYF
CDR3 DNA: TGTGCCAGTAGTATTAAGCAGGGTCTCACAGATACGCAGTATTTT
J gene: TRBJ2-3
V gene: TRBV19
D gene: NA
clone size: NA

CDR3 protein: CASSTEGLPQETQYF
CDR3 DNA: TGTGCCAGCTCTACCGAGGGACTACCTCAAGAGACCCAGTACTTC
J gene: TRBJ2-5
V gene: TRBV18
D gene: TRBD2
clone size: NA

CDR3 protein: CASSRPGGANEQFF
CDR3 DNA: TGTGCCAGCAGTAGACCCGGGGGGGCCAATGAGCAGTTCTTC
J gene: TRBJ2-1
V gene: TRBV6-5
D gene: TRBD2
clone size: NA

CDR3 protein: CASSYSGRPITDTQYF
CDR3 DNA: TGTGCCAGCAGCTATAGCGGGAGGCCAATCACAGATACGCAGTATTTT
J gene: TRBJ2-3
V gene: TRBV11-2
D gene: TRBD2
clone size: few

CDR3 protein: CASSYGRNYGYTF
CDR3 DNA: TGTGCCAGCAGTTACGGCAGGAACTATGGCTACACCTTC
J gene: TRBJ1-2
V gene: TRBV6-5
D gene: NA
clone size: once

CDR3 protein: CASSFVNRLGTEAFF
CDR3 DNA: TGTGCCAGCAGCTTCGTTAACCGGCTGGGCACTGAAGCTTTCTTT
J gene: TRBJ1-1
V gene: TRBV5-5
D gene: NA
clone size: NA

CDR3 protein: CASSRTGPQGDTQYF
CDR3 DNA: TGTGCCAGCAGCCGAACCGGGCCCCAAGGGGATACGCAGTATTTT
J gene: TRBJ2-3
V gene: TRBV7-3
D gene: NA
clone size: NA

CDR3 protein: CASSQRPGQESPEIAKNIQYF
CDR3 DNA: TGCGCCAGCAGCCAACGACCGGGACAGGAGAGCCCTGAGATAGCCAAAAACATTCAGTACTTC
J gene: TRBJ2-4
V gene: TRBV4-1
D gene: TRBD1
clone size: NA

CDR3 protein: CASSDRTASYEQYF
CDR3 DNA: TGTGCCAGCAGCGACCGGACAGCCTCCTACGAGCAGTACTTC
J gene: TRBJ2-7
V gene: TRBV6-2/TRBV6-3
D gene: NA
clone size: NA

CDR3 protein: CASGVRAHPTYGYTF
CDR3 DNA: TGTGCCAGCGGAGTGAGGGCCCACCCGACTTATGGCTACACCTTC
J gene: TRBJ1-2
V gene: TRBV27
D gene: NA
clone size: once

CDR3 protein: CASRPDNTNEKLFF
CDR3 DNA: TGTGCCAGCAGACCAGACAATACTAATGAAAAACTGTTTTTT
J gene: TRBJ1-4
V gene: TRBV6-6
D gene: NA
clone size: NA

CDR3 protein: CASSRDVQETQYF
CDR3 DNA: TGTGCCAGCAGCCGGGACGTCCAAGAGACCCAGTACTTC
J gene: TRBJ2-5
V gene: TRBV12-3/TRBV12-4
D gene: NA
clone size: NA

CDR3 protein: CASSGELGSPLHF
CDR3 DNA: TGTGCCAGCAGTGGGGAATTGGGTTCACCCCTCCACTTT
J gene: TRBJ1-6
V gene: TRBV6-4
D gene: NA
clone size: NA

CDR3 protein: CASSQVRGTGELFF
CDR3 DNA: TGCGCCAGCAGCCAAGTCAGGGGGACCGGGGAGCTGTTTTTT
J gene: TRBJ2-2
V gene: TRBV4-3
D gene: TRBD1
clone size: NA

CDR3 protein: CASSPQEATNEKLFF
CDR3 DNA: TGTGCCAGCTCTCCGCAGGAGGCGACTAATGAAAAACTGTTTTTT
J gene: TRBJ1-4
V gene: TRBV18
D gene: NA
clone size: NA

CDR3 protein: CASSQDLSGNQPQHF
CDR3 DNA: TGTGCCAGCAGCCAAGATCTGTCGGGCAATCAGCCCCAGCATTTT
J gene: TRBJ1-5
V gene: TRBV3-1/TRBV3-2
D gene: NA
clone size: NA

CDR3 protein: CASSYPIGQGGYEQYF
CDR3 DNA: TGTGCCAGCAGTTACCCCATCGGACAGGGGGGATACGAGCAGTACTTC
J gene: TRBJ2-7
V gene: TRBV6-2/TRBV6-3
D gene: TRBD1
clone size: NA

CDR3 protein: CASSRNDGEGETQYF
CDR3 DNA: TGTGCCAGCTCACGGAACGATGGGGAGGGGGAGACCCAGTACTTC
J gene: TRBJ2-5
V gene: TRBV18
D gene: TRBD2
clone size: NA

CDR3 protein: CATSDRTGEGTEAFF
CDR3 DNA: TGTGCCACCAGTGATCGGACAGGGGAGGGGACTGAAGCTTTCTTT
J gene: TRBJ1-1
V gene: TRBV24-1
D gene: TRBD1
clone size: NA

CDR3 protein: CASSDPPGRGGTDTQYF
CDR3 DNA: TGTGCCAGCAGTGACCCTCCGGGGAGGGGGGGCACAGATACGCAGTATTTT
J gene: TRBJ2-3
V gene: TRBV6-1
D gene: NA
clone size: NA

CDR3 protein: CASSLNLGDTQYF
CDR3 DNA: TGTGCCAGCAGCCTAAACCTGGGGGATACGCAGTATTTT
J gene: TRBJ2-3
V gene: TRBV7-9
D gene: NA
clone size: NA

CDR3 protein: CASSLGTLNEQFF
CDR3 DNA: TGCGCCAGCAGCTTGGGGACACTGAATGAGCAGTTCTTC
J gene: TRBJ2-1
V gene: TRBV5-1
D gene: NA
clone size: once

CDR3 protein: CASSQDRDRYEKLFF
CDR3 DNA: TGCGCCAGCAGCCAAGATCGGGATCGATATGAAAAACTGTTTTTT
J gene: TRBJ1-4
V gene: TRBV4-3
D gene: NA
clone size: NA

CDR3 protein: CASSLGQSNYGYTF
CDR3 DNA: TGTGCCAGCAGCCTGGGACAGAGTAACTATGGCTACACCTTC
J gene: TRBJ1-2
V gene: TRBV7-9
D gene: TRBD1
clone size: NA